This T cell receptor beta chain originates from a study of Ad26.COV2.S vaccination and SARS-CoV-2 variants. Study-wide results and caveats: Substantial breadth was reportedly displayed by spike-specific CD8+ and CD4+ T cell responses after vaccination.

Described treatment: roughly 20 received Ad26.COV2.S at low or high dose, single or two shots; several received placebo; per-sample allocation not given. At day 63 after the first vaccine or placebo injection, samples were drawn. A Boston adult aged 18-55 years was the donor. The CDR3 covers 17 residues. V shed 5 bases and J 1 base; nucleotides not matched to a gene: 7. Looked up from germline, CDR1 is MNHEY and CDR2 is SVGEGT. Libraries were prepared by immunoSEQ multiplex PCR; TCRdb keeps only in-frame clonotypes and omits some of them. The sample contains around 300,000 clones, roughly 90% of which appear only once. Points on this clone: What it recognizes is unknown.

Sequences were derived from peripheral blood, sampled in a trial of Ad26.COV2.S vaccine versus placebo. The chain carries TRBV6-2 or TRBV6-3 and TRBJ2-3, with 12 bases lining up with TRBD2. This receptor was taken from a person aged 18-65 years who received the Ad26.COV2.S COVID-19 vaccine or a placebo. The CDR3: CASSMTSGSPRTDTQYF. Here the CDR3 DNA reads TGTGCCAGCAGTATGACTAGCGGGAGCCCCCGCACAGATACGCAGTATTTT.